This entry lists 22 T cell receptor beta chains sequenced from one sample in a study of T cell responses to AZD1222 COVID-19 vaccine (dated by TCRdb to about 2021). The sample's time point, from its label and the paper: baseline before first vaccination. The library was prepared using the immunoSEQ multiplex PCR assay. Held by TCRdb, this immuneACCESS table contains in-frame sequences only and omits some clones. Under half of the omission traces to an unresolved V gene where checked; the cause of the rest is unknown. For this sample the table gives fewer than 30,000 clones, of which 78% were detected only once. Roughly 6% of the sample goes to the ten largest clones. Sequences were derived from peripheral blood, sampled on day 0 of AZD1222 vaccination. All receptors derive from an adult in good health.

V gene TRBV5-5 combines with J gene TRBJ2-7, with a weak D call TRBD1 (6 bases). Trimming pared 5 bases from V and 0 bases from J, leaving 18 bases between. The CDR3 totals 16 residues. CDR1 and CDR2 (germline): SGHKS, YYEKEE (reference sequence). CDR3 coding DNA: TGTGCCAGCAGACAAGGACAGTCCGCGAACTCCTACGAGCAGTACTTC. It specifies CASRQGQSANSYEQYF.

By share, this clone ranks as medium-sized (0.01 to 0.1%). The chain combines TRBV5-5 with TRBJ1-2, with 8 nucleotides matching TRBD1. This CDR3 comprises 13 residues. Per germline, CDR1 SGHKS and CDR2 YYEKEE (reference sequence). The V and J ends lost 4 bases and 2 bases, in that order; junction bases with no gene match: 1. The CDR3 sequence: CASSRTGNYGYTF. The DNA of the CDR3 is TGTGCCAGCAGCAGGACAGGGAACTATGGCTACACCTTC.

The rearrangement links TRBV7-8 to TRBJ1-6; 7 bases match TRBD1. From germline, CDR1 is SGHVS and CDR2 FQNEAQ. V lost 5 bases to trimming and J lost 5 bases; unmatched junction nucleotides: 6. The CDR3 runs to 15 residues. The CDR3 coding sequence is TGTGCCAGCAGCCCCGACAGGGTGGATAATTCACCCCTCCACTTT. Protein product: CASSPDRVDNSPLHF. The whole variable domain, filled in from reference TRBV7-8 and TRBJ1-6, reads GAGVSQSPRYKVAKRGQDVALRCDPISGHVSLFWYQQALGQGPEFLTYFQNEAQLDKSGLPSDRFFAERPEGSVSTLKIQRTQQEDSAVYLCASSPDRVDNSPLHFGNGTRLTVT.

The chain recombines TRBV7-8 with TRBJ2-5; D could derive from TRBD1 or TRBD2 (6 bases each). Trimming cost V 1 base and J 5 bases, with 14 bases left between them. Germline CDR1 is SGHVS and CDR2 is FQNEAQ. This CDR3 has 15 amino acids. For the CDR3, the DNA is TGTGCCAGCAGCTTAGTACGGGGGCTAGGGGAGACCCAGTACTTC. Translation: CASSLVRGLGETQYF. Drawing the rest from reference TRBV7-8 and TRBJ2-5, the complete variable domain is GAGVSQSPRYKVAKRGQDVALRCDPISGHVSLFWYQQALGQGPEFLTYFQNEAQLDKSGLPSDRFFAERPEGSVSTLKIQRTQQEDSAVYLCASSLVRGLGETQYFGPGTRLLVL.

The genes are TRBV9 and TRBJ2-2, with a tentative D call TRBD2 (5 bases). Germline lookup yields CDR1 SGDLS and CDR2 YYNGEE. With 2 bases removed from V and 2 bases from J, the gap between germline ends came to 10 bases. CDR3 length: 15 residues. The CDR3 DNA is TGTGCCAGCAGCGTTACAGCGGCTAACACCGGGGAGCTGTTTTTT. It specifies CASSVTAANTGELFF.

J is TRBJ1-2 and V is TRBV12-3 or TRBV12-4; TRBD1 matches at 7 bases. The CDR3 covers 13 residues. Germline trimming cut 5 bases from V and 2 bases from J; bases unmatched to any gene: 2. The chain's CDR3 is CASSPQGNYGYTF. Here the CDR3 DNA reads TGTGCCAGCAGTCCACAGGGGAACTATGGCTACACCTTC.

Points on this clone: Given a much more abundant clone one base away, this may be a read error. The chain has TRBV6-5 and TRBJ1-2, with 9 nucleotides matching TRBD1. The germline CDR1 and CDR2 sequences are MNHEY and SVGAGI. With V trimmed by 6 bases and J by 2 bases, 1 base remained unmatched. The CDR3 covers 13 residues. The CDR3 region has the DNA TGTGCCAGCAGCGGGACAGGGAACTATGGCTACACCTTC. It encodes CASSGTGNYGYTF.

The sample holds one count of this clone. V and J are TRBV3-1 (or the pseudogene TRBV3-2) and TRBJ1-2; TRBD1 agrees at 9 bases. CDR3 length: 15 residues. V lost 3 bases, J lost 8 bases, and 10 bases stayed unmatched. Germline CDR1 and CDR2: LGHDT and YNNKEL (reference sequence). The CDR3 sequence: CASSHRRGQGGGYTF. The CDR3 bases are TGTGCCAGCAGCCACAGAAGGGGACAGGGCGGCGGCTACACCTTC.

V is TRBV2 and J is TRBJ1-5; D is unresolved. The germline V gene has CDR1 SNHLY and CDR2 FYNNEI. V lost 8 bases, J lost 0 bases, and 5 bases lay in between. This CDR3 has 12 residues. Written as DNA, the CDR3 is TGTGCCAGCCAATATAGCAATCAGCCCCAGCATTTT. Protein product: CASQYSNQPQHF.

This chain joins TRBV18 and TRBJ1-4; 7 bases line up with TRBD1. This CDR3 is built from 14 residues. Trimming removed 4 bases from V and 5 bases from J; junction bases left unmatched: 4. Per germline, CDR1 KGHSH and CDR2 LQKENI. Written as DNA, the CDR3 is TGTGCCAGCTCACGGGGACAGCTCAATGAAAAACTGTTTTTT. Its protein product is CASSRGQLNEKLFF.

V and J are TRBV29-1 and TRBJ1-1; D unresolved. The CDR3 runs 12 residues. CDR1 and CDR2 from the germline V gene are SQVTM and ANQGSEA. V was shortened by 5 bases and J by 3 bases, with 10 bases between the two germline ends. This chain's CDR3 is CSVMALDTEAFF. For the CDR3, the DNA is TGCAGCGTTATGGCATTGGACACTGAAGCTTTCTTT.

The chain joins TRBV3-1 (or the pseudogene TRBV3-2) to TRBJ2-5; D not certain. Deletions cut 1 base from V and 5 bases from J, with 14 bases between. CDR3 length: 15 residues. The germline V gene has CDR1 LGHDT and CDR2 YNNKEL (reference sequence). The CDR3 protein is CASSQAGGVGETQYF. CDR3 nucleotide sequence: TGTGCCAGCAGCCAAGCAGGTGGGGTTGGGGAGACCCAGTACTTC.

The chain joins TRBV7-2 to TRBJ2-2; perhaps TRBD2 as D (5 bases). The CDR3 is 18 amino acids. The ends were cut back, 3 bases at V and 5 bases at J, with 22 bases in the middle. CDR1 and CDR2 from the germline V gene are SGHTA and FQGNSA. CDR3 bases: TGTGCCAGCAGCTTTCCGTGGGCAGGAGGTTATGATACCGGGGAGCTGTTTTTT. Translating gives CASSFPWAGGYDTGELFF.

The chain recombines TRBV4-3 with TRBJ2-3; 7 positions agree with TRBD1. CDR3 length: 18 residues. V gave up 0 bases and J gave up 2 bases; unmatched junction bases: 11. The V gene's germline CDR1 is LGHNA and CDR2 YSLEER. CDR3 amino acids: CASSQDLFPGQTTDTQYF. CDR3 bases: TGCGCCAGCAGCCAAGATCTATTCCCGGGACAGACCACAGATACGCAGTATTTT.

The chain recombines TRBV27 with TRBJ1-2; 10 bases match TRBD1. CDR1 MNHEY and CDR2 SMNVEV come from the germline V gene (reference sequence). This CDR3 has 16 amino acids. The trim removed 5 bases at V and 6 bases at J, leaving 12 bases unmatched. Here the CDR3 reads CASSPRQGAFFDGYTF. DNA of the CDR3: TGTGCCAGCAGTCCACGACAGGGGGCTTTTTTCGATGGCTACACCTTC.

The gene calls are TRBV20-1 and TRBJ1-1; D ambiguous. V dropped 3 bases and J dropped 4 bases, with 12 bases sitting between them. Per the germline V gene, CDR1 is DFQATT and CDR2 is SNEGSKA (reference sequence). The CDR3 runs to 13 residues. This CDR3 is CSASAFRGTEAFF. The CDR3 nucleotides are TGCAGTGCTAGTGCGTTCCGGGGCACTGAAGCTTTCTTT.

This chain's CDR3 is CASSRGGTSGNNEQFF. CDR3 bases: TGTGCCAGCAGCCGTGGGGGGACTAGCGGGAACAATGAGCAGTTCTTC. V and J are TRBV3-1 (or the pseudogene TRBV3-2) and TRBJ2-1; TRBD2 matches at 13 bases. This CDR3 has 16 residues. V lost 4 bases and J lost 5; bases outside the gene matches: 5. Per germline, CDR1 LGHDT and CDR2 YNNKEL (reference sequence).

This clone has a single count. The chain couples TRBV24-1 to TRBJ2-1; 7 bases match TRBD1. With 4 bases clipped from V and 7 bases from J, the junction kept 3 bases outside the gene matches. Germline V gives CDR1 KGHDR, CDR2 SFDVKD. The CDR3 has 13 residues. The CDR3 coding sequence is TGTGCCACCAGTGAAAACAGGGGAAATGAGCAGTTCTTC. Translated: CATSENRGNEQFF.

This clone was detected only a few times. The rearrangement uses TRBV7-9 and TRBJ1-5; D not resolved. The CDR3 has 17 residues. The V gene's germline CDR1 is SEHNR and CDR2 FQNEAQ (reference sequence). The V end was cut by 4 bases, the J end by 2 bases, with 18 bases between. The CDR3 DNA reads TGTGCCAGCAGCTCCGGGCGAGGGCTCCTTGGCAATCAGCCCCAGCATTTT. Translation: CASSSGRGLLGNQPQHF. Full variable domain (remainder filled in from reference TRBV7-9 and TRBJ1-5): DTGVSQNPRHKITKRGQNVTFRCDPISEHNRLYWYRQTLGQGPEFLTYFQNEAQLEKSRLLSDRFSAERPKGSFSTLEIQRTEQGDSAMYLCASSSGRGLLGNQPQHFGDGTRLSIL.

The V gene is TRBV24-1, the J gene TRBJ1-2; D unresolved. The ends were cut back, 0 bases at V and 2 bases at J, with 6 bases in the middle. This CDR3 spans 14 amino acids. CDR1 is KGHDR, CDR2 SFDVKD, per germline. CDR3 in DNA: TGTGCCACCAGTGATTTGCAGGCGAACTATGGCTACACCTTC. Amino acids: CATSDLQANYGYTF.

J is TRBJ1-6 and V is TRBV30; no definite D call. The V end was cut by 0 bases, the J end by 5 bases, with 17 bases between. CDR3 length: 17 amino acids. Germline values: CDR1 GTSNPN, CDR2 SVGIG (reference sequence). The chain's CDR3 is CAWSVSGPPFDNSPLHF. CDR3 coding DNA: TGTGCCTGGAGTGTCAGTGGGCCCCCGTTCGATAATTCACCCCTCCACTTT.

Sample share makes this clone large (0.1 to 1%). The chain is built from TRBV19 and TRBJ2-1, with a possible D match to TRBD2 (7 bases). V was shortened by 4 bases and J by 3 bases, with 10 bases between the two germline ends. Germline V lookup: CDR1 LNHDA, CDR2 SQIVND (reference sequence). The CDR3 is 14 residues long. CDR3 coding DNA: TGTGCCAGTAGTAAGAGGGGGGGCTACAATGAGCAGTTCTTC. Its translation is CASSKRGGYNEQFF. The full variable domain, its missing parts supplied by reference TRBV19 and TRBJ2-1, is DGGITQSPKYLFRKEGQNVTLSCEQNLNHDAMYWYRQDPGQGLRLIYYSQIVNDFQKGDIAEGYSVSREKKESFPLTVTSAQKNPTAFYLCASSKRGGYNEQFFGPGTRLTVL.